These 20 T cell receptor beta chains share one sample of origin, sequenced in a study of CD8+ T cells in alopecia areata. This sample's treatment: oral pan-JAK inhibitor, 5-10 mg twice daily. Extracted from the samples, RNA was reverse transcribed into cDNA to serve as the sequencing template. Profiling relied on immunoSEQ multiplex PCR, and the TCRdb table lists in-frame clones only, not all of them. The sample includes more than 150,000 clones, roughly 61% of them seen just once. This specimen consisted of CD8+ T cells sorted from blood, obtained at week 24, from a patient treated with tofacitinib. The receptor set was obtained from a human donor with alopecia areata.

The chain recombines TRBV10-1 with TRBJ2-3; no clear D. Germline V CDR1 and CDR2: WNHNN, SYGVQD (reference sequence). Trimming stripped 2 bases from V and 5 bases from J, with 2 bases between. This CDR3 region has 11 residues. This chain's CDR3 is CASSEGDTQYF. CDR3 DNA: TGCGCCAGCAGTGAGGGAGATACGCAGTATTTT.

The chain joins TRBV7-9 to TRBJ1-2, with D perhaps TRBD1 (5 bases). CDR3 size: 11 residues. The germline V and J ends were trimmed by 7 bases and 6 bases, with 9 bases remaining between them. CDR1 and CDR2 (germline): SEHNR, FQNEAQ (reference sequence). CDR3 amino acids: CASIEGDGYTF. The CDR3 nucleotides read TGTGCCAGCATTGAAGGGGATGGCTACACCTTC.

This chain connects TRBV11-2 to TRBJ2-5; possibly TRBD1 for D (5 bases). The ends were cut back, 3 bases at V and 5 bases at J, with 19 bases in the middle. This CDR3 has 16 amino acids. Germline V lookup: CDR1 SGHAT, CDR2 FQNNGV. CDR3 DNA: TGTGCCAGCAGCTTCTACCTGACAGAGTCCCCGGAGACCCAGTACTTC. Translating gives CASSFYLTESPETQYF.

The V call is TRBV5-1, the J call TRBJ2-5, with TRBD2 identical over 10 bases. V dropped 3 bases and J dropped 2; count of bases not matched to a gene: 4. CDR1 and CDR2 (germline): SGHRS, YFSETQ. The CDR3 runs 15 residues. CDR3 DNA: TGCGCCAGCAGCTGGGGACTAGCGATACAAGAGACCCAGTACTTC. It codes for CASSWGLAIQETQYF.

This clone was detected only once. The DNA for the CDR3 is TGTGCCAGCCACAGGTCTGGGAAAGAGACCCAGTACTTC. It specifies CASHRSGKETQYF. J is TRBJ2-5 and V is TRBV28; D may be TRBD1 (5 bases). V lost 8 bases, J lost 3 bases, and 13 bases lay in between. The CDR3 sequence is 13 residues long. Germline V gene sequence: CDR1 MDHEN, CDR2 SYDVKM. The full variable domain, with the rest looked up from reference TRBV28 and TRBJ2-5, is DVKVTQSSRYLVKRTGEKVFLECVQDMDHENMFWYRQDPGLGLRLIYFSYDVKMKEKGDIPEGYSVSREKKERFSLILESASTNQTSMYLCASHRSGKETQYFGPGTRLLVL.

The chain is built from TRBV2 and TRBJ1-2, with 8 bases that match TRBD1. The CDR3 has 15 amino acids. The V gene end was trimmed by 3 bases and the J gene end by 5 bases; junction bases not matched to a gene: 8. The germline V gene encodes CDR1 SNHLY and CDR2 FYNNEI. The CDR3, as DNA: TGTGCCAGCAGTGAGTCCAGGGGGCCAGAGTATGGCTACACCTTC. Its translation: CASSESRGPEYGYTF.

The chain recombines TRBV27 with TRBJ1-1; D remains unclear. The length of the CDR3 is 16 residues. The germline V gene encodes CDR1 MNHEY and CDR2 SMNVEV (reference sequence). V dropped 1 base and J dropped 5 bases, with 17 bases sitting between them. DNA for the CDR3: TGTGCCAGCAGTTTATACAAAGAACCCGGTGGGACTGAAGCTTTCTTT. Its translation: CASSLYKEPGGTEAFF.

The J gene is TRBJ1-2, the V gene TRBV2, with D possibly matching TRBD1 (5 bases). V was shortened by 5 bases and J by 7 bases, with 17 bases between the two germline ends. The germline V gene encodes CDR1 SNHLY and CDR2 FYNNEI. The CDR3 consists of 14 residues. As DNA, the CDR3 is TGTGCCAGCAGTTGGGAGTTAACTAGGGGTGGCTACACCTTC. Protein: CASSWELTRGGYTF. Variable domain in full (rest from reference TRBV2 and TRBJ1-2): EPEVTQTPSHQVTQMGQEVILRCVPISNHLYFYWYRQILGQKVEFLVSFYNNEISEKSEIFDDQFSVERPDGSNFTLKIRSTKLEDSAMYFCASSWELTRGGYTFGSGTRLTVV.

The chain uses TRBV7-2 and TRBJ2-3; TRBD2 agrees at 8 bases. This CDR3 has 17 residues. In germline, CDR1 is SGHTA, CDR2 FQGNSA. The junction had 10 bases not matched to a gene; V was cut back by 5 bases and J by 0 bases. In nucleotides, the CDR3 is TGTGCCAGCAGCGCCGGCAGGAGCGGGAGAAGCACAGATACGCAGTATTTT. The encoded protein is CASSAGRSGRSTDTQYF. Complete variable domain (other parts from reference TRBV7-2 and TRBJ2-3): GAGVSQSPSNKVTEKGKDVELRCDPISGHTALYWYRQSLGQGLEFLIYFQGNSAPDKSGLPSDRFSAERTGGSVSTLTIQRTQQEDSAVYLCASSAGRSGRSTDTQYFGPGTRLTVL.

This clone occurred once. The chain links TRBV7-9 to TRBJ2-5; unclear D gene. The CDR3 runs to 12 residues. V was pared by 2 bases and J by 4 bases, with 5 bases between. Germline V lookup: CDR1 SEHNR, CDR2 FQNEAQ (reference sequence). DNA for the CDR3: TGTGCCAGCAGCTTATTGGGAGAGACCCAGTACTTC. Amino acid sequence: CASSLLGETQYF.

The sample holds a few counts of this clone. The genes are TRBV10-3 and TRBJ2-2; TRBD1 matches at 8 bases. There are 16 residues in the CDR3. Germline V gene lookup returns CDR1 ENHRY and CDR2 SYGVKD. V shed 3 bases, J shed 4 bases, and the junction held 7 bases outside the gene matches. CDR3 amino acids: CAISEPNRGSTGELFF. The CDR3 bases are TGTGCCATCAGTGAACCGAACAGGGGGTCCACCGGGGAGCTGTTTTTT.

The CDR3 reads CASRRQGADNEQFF. In nucleotides, the CDR3 is TGCGCCAGCAGAAGACAGGGGGCAGACAATGAGCAGTTCTTC. The rearrangement uses TRBV4-1 and TRBJ2-1; 10 bases match TRBD1. Looked up from germline, CDR1 is MGHRA and CDR2 is YSYEKL. This CDR3 region has 14 residues. Trimming at V came to 6 bases and at J to 5 bases, leaving 4 bases not matched to a gene.

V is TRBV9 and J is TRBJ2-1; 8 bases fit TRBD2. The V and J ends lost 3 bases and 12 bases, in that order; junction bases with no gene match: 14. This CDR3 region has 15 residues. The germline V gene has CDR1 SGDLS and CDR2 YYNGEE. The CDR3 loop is CASSERGLGRFGQFF. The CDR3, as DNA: TGTGCCAGCAGCGAGCGGGGACTAGGCCGTTTCGGGCAGTTCTTC.

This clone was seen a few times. In DNA, the CDR3 is TGCGCCAGCAGCCCCGGGGGTGACAGCGACGAGCAGTACTTC. This translates into CASSPGGDSDEQYF. J is TRBJ2-7 and V is TRBV5-1, with a tentative D call TRBD2 (6 bases). Germline lookup yields CDR1 SGHRS and CDR2 YFSETQ. V was shortened by 4 bases and J by 5 bases, with 16 bases between the two germline ends. This CDR3 region has 14 residues.

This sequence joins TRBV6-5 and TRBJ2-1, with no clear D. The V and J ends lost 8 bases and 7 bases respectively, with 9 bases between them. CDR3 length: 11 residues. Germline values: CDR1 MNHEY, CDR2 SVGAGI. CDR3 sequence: CASGPPNEQFF. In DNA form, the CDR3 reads TGTGCCAGCGGCCCCCCTAATGAGCAGTTCTTC.

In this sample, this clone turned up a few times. CDR3 sequence reads: CASSKGTQRITNTGELFF. The CDR3 DNA is TGCGCCAGCAGCAAGGGGACACAGCGAATAACGAACACCGGGGAGCTGTTTTTT. The chain has TRBV5-1 and TRBJ2-2, with a weak D call TRBD1 (6 bases). Germline V gene sequence: CDR1 SGHRS, CDR2 YFSETQ. This CDR3 contains 18 residues. The V end lost 4 bases, the J end lost 0 bases, and 19 bases lay between the germline ends.

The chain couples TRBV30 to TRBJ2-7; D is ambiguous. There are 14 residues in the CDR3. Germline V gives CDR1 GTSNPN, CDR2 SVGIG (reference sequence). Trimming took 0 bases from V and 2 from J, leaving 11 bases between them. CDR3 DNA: TGTGCCTGGAGTGTTGGCGGCAGGACCTACGAGCAGTACTTC. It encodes CAWSVGGRTYEQYF.

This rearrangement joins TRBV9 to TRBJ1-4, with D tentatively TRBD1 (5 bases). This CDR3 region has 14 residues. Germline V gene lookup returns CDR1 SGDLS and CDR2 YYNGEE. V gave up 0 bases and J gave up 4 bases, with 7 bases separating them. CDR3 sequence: CASSVGQLNEKLFF. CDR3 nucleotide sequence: TGTGCCAGCAGCGTAGGACAGCTTAATGAAAAACTGTTTTTT.

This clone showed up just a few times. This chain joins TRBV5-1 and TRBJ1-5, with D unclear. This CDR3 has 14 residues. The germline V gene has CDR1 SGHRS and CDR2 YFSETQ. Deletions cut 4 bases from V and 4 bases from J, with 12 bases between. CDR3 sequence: CASSPTWGNQPQHF. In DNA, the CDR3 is TGCGCCAGCAGCCCCACTTGGGGAAATCAGCCCCAGCATTTT. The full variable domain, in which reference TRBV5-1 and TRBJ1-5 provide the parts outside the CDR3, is KAGVTQTPRYLIKTRGQQVTLSCSPISGHRSVSWYQQTPGQGLQFLFEYFSETQRNKGNFPGRFSGRQFSNSRSEMNVSTLELGDSALYLCASSPTWGNQPQHFGDGTRLSIL.

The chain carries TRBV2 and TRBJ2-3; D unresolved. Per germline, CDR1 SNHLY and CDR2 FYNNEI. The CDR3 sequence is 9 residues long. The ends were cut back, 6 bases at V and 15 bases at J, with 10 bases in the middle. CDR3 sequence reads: CASSGRQYF. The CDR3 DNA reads TGTGCCAGCAGCGGAAGACAATATTTT.